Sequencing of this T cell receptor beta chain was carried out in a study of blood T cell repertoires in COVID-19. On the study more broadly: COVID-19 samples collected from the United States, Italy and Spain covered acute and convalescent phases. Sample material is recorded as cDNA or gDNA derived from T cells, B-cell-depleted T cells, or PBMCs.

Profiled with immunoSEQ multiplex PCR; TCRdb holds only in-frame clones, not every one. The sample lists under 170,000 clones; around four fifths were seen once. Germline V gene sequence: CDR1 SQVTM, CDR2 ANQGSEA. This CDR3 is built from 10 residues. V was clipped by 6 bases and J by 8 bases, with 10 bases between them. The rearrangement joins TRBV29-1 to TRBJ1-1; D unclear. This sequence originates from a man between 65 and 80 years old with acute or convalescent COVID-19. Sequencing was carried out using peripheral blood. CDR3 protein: CSVGEGEAFF. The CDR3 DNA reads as TGCAGCGTCGGGGAAGGGGAAGCTTTCTTT.